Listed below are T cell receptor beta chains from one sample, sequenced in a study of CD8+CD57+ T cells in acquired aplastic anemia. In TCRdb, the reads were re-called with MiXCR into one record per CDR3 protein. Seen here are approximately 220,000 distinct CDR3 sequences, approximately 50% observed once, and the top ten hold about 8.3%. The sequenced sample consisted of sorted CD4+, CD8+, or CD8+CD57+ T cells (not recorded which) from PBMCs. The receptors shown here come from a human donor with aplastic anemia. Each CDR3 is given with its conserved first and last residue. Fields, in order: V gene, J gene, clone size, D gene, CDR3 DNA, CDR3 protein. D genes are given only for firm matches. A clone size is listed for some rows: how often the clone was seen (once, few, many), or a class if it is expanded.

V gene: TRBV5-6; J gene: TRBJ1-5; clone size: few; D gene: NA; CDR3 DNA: TGTGCCAGCAGCTTGGGGACAGACGTTTATAGCAATCAGCCCCAGCATTTT; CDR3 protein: CASSLGTDVYSNQPQHF
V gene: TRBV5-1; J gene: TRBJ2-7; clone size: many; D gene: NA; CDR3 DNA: TGCGCCAGCAGCAGTTCCAGTGATTACGAGCAGTACTTC; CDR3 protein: CASSSSSDYEQYF
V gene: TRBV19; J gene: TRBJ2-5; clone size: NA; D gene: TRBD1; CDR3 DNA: TGTGCCAGTAGTGTGGACAGGCAAAGGGCAGAGACCCAGTACTTC; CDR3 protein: CASSVDRQRAETQYF
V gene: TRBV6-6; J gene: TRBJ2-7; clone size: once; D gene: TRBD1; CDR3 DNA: TGTGCCAGCAGATCCGGGACAGGGGGTCACGAGCAGTACTTC; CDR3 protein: CASRSGTGGHEQYF
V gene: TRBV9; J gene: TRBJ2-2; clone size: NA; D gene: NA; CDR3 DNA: TGTGCCAGCAGCGTCACCGGGACGGAGACCGGGGAGCTGTTTTTT; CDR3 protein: CASSVTGTETGELFF
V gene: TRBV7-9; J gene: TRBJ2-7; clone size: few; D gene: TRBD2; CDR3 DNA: TGTGCCTGGGCGACTAGCGGGGGCCCCGGGTCCTTCTACGAGCAGTACTTC; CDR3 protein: CAWATSGGPGSFYEQYF
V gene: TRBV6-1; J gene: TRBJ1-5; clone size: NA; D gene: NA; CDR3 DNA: TGTGCCAGCACATACCGGGCCCTTAGCAATCAGCCCCAGCATTTT; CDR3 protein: CASTYRALSNQPQHF
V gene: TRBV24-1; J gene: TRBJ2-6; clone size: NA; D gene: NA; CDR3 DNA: TGTGCCACCAGTGGTTCCCAGAGCTCTGGGGCCAACGTCCTGACTTTC; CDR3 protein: CATSGSQSSGANVLTF
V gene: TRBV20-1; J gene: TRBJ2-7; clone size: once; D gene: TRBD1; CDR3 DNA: TGCAGTGCTAGAGGGACAGGGCCGTACGAGCAGTACTTC; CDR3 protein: CSARGTGPYEQYF
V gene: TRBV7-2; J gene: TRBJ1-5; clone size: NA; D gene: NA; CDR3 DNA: TGTGCCAGCAGTCCCGTAGCAGTGGGCAATCAGCCCCAGCATTTT; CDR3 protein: CASSPVAVGNQPQHF
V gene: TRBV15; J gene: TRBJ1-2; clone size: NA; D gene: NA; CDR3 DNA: TGTGCCACCAGAAGCGGGGGGAACAGGGATTGGTATGGCTACACCTTC; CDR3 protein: CATRSGGNRDWYGYTF
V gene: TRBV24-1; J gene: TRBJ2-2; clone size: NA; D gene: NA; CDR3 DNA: TGTGCCACCAGTCATCCTTCGAGCCGGAACACCGGGGAGCTGTTTTTT; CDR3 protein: CATSHPSSRNTGELFF
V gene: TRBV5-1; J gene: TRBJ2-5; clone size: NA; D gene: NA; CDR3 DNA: TGCGCCAGCAGCTTGTGGGACGGCGAAGAGACCCAGTACTTC; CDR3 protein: CASSLWDGEETQYF
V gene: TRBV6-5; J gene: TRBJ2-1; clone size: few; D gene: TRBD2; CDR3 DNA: TGTGCCAGCATTGCTCTAGCGGGGGTCCCGAATGAGCAGTTCTTC; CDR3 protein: CASIALAGVPNEQFF
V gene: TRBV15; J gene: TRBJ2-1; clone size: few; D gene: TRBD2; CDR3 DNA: TGTGCCACCAGCAGCGTAGGGCTAGCGGAGGACAATGAGCAGTTCTTC; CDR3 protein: CATSSVGLAEDNEQFF
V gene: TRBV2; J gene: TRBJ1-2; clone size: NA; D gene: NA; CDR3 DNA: TGTGCCAGCAGTGAAGCGCTTCCGGGTGGCTACACCTTC; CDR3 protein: CASSEALPGGYTF
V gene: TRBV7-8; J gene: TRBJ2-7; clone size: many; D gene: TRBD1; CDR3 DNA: TGTGCCAGCAGCTTAGTGATAGGGACAGGGTTGAGGGAGCAGTACTTC; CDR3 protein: CASSLVIGTGLREQYF
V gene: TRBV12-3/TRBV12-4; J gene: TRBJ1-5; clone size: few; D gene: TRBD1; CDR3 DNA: TGTGCCAGCAGTTTTTTTAGGGACAGGGGAGGTCAGCCCCAGCATTTT; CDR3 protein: CASSFFRDRGGQPQHF
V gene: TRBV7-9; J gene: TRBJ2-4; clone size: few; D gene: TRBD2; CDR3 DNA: TGTGCCAGCAGCCAAGATGGAGCGGGACTAGCCAAAAACATTCAGTACTTC; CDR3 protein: CASSQDGAGLAKNIQYF
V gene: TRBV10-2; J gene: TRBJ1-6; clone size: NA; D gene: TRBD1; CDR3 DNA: TGTGCCAGCAGTCCGGGACAGAAGAATTCACCCCTCCACTTT; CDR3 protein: CASSPGQKNSPLHF
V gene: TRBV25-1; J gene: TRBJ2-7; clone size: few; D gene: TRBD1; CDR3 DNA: TGTGCCAGCCTGGGACAGGGGGGAGCCTACGAGCAGTACTTC; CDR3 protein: CASLGQGGAYEQYF
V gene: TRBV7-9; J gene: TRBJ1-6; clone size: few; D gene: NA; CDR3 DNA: TGTGCCAGCAGCTTAGCGCAAAATTCACCCCTCCACTTT; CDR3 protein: CASSLAQNSPLHF
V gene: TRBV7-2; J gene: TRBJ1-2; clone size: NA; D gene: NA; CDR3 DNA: TGTGCCAGCAGCGGACTACAGGGCTATGGCTACACCTTC; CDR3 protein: CASSGLQGYGYTF
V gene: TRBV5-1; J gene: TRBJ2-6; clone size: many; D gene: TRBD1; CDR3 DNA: TGCGCCAGCAGCGACAGGGGGTCTGGGGCCAACGTCCTGACTTTC; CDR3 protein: CASSDRGSGANVLTF
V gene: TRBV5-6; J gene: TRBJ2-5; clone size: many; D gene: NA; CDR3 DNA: TGTGCCAGCAGCTTGGATGGGGGAGAGACCCAGTACTTC; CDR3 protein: CASSLDGGETQYF
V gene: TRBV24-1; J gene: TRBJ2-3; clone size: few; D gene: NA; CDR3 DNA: TGTGCCACCAGTCAGGGAACCCCTCCAGATACGCAGTATTTT; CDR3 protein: CATSQGTPPDTQYF
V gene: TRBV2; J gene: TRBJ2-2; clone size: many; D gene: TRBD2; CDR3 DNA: TGTGCCAGCAGTGTACTAGCGGGGGCCGGGGAGCTGTTTTTT; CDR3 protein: CASSVLAGAGELFF
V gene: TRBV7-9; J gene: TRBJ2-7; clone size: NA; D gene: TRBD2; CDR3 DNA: TGTGCCAGCAGTACTCGGCCTGGGACTAGCGGGAACGACGAGCAGTACTTC; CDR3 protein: CASSTRPGTSGNDEQYF
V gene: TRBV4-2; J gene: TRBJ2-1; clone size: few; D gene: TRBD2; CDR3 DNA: TGTGCCAGCAGCCAAAAAACTAGCGGGGCCGACAATGAGCAGTTCTTC; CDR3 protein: CASSQKTSGADNEQFF
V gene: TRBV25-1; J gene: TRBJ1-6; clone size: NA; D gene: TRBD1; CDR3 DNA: TGTGCCAGCATTTCCGGGACAGGGGTTTCACCCCTCCACTTT; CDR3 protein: CASISGTGVSPLHF
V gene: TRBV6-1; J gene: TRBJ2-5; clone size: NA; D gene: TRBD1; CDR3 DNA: TGTGCCAGCAGCGAGTGGACAGGGGAAGAGACCCAGTACTTC; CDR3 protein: CASSEWTGEETQYF
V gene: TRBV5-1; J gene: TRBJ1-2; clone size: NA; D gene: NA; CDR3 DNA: TGCGCCAGCAGCCCCTTCGAGGGAATCTATGGCTACACCTTC; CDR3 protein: CASSPFEGIYGYTF